Sequencing of this T cell receptor (beta chain) was carried out in a study of CD8 T cells in Susac syndrome (dated by TCRdb to the late 2010s). For the study in its entirety: Of the Susac syndrome patients who were sequenced, more than five had clinically active disease and eight were in clinical remission. Susac syndrome patients were therapy-naive, on corticosteroids (some also receiving IVIg), or on IVIg alone at blood withdrawal. Repertoire sequencing was used to test whether CD8+ T cell activation and differentiation in Susac syndrome was antigen driven.

What the research found in general, with its limitations: The number of individuals in the TCR sequencing and HLA analysis was recognized as being relatively small. No clonal expansion was detected in the CD4+ T cell repertoire of Susac syndrome patients.

RNA was extracted using the RNeasy kit, and about 0.45 to 1 microgram was reverse transcribed with random hexamers. TCR beta CDR3 regions were amplified with the immunoSEQ multiplex PCR assay covering 54 Vbeta and 13 Jbeta segments. PCR amplification bias was corrected using a synthetic template baseline for primer optimization and computational correction. In the original analysis: Reads were annotated to V, D and J genes per IMGT and analyzed with immunoSEQ Analyzer, keeping only productive sequences. Clonality was calculated as one minus the Shannon entropy normalized by log2 of the number of productive unique sequences. Public and private clones were assessed among the 100 most prevalent clones of each patient and control. Clones were defined as Susac-specific if absent from the healthy and MS cohorts, from around 1,000 published viral clones and from other ImmuneACCESS disease sequences. TCRdb trimmed public reads at Q25 via fastp, called clones via MiXCR and kept in-frame beta chains. Rows merge per CDR3 protein into single entries with the most common DNA and genes. TCRdb, not the original authors, processed these V and J calls. This sample lists roughly 190,000 distinct CDR3 sequences; 90% to 95% were detected once. The ten largest clones capture 0.075% to 0.095% of the sample.

The CDR3 contains 16 residues, cysteine and phenylalanine counted. Solely the CDR3 DNA is kept, with 48 bases framed from the first base. At the junction V is shortened by 0 bases and J by 0 bases; bases outside the gene matches: 6. The germline V gene gives CDR1 as SGHRS and CDR2 as YFSETQ. A remark on this clonotype: It has no known antigen specificity. The record has no base qualities; no much larger clone is one base away.

High-throughput TCR beta sequencing profiled peripheral blood CD8+ and CD4+ T cells from healthy donors, Susac syndrome patients and multiple sclerosis patients. Susac syndrome patients met recently defined diagnostic criteria for definite or probable disease. Bulk CD8+ and CD4+ T cells were purified by magnetic negative isolation, whereas CD8+ TEMRA cells were enriched by FACS. Blood was drawn into EDTA tubes, processed within 24 hours, and PBMCs were isolated by density gradient centrifugation. PBMCs destined for TCR sequencing were cryopreserved in liquid nitrogen and later thawed in a 37 °C water bath. A purity of at least 90% was achieved for sorted or isolated CD4+, CD8+ and CD8+ TEMRA cells.

The receptor was isolated from a human donor with Susac syndrome. Specimen: CD4+ T cells from PBMCs. The chain joins TRBV5-1 to TRBJ2-7; 7 of the junction bases match TRBD1. The nucleotide sequence is TGCGCCAGCAGCTTGGCCTCGGACAGGATCTCCTACGAGCAGTACTTC. Translated, this gives CASSLASDRISYEQYF.